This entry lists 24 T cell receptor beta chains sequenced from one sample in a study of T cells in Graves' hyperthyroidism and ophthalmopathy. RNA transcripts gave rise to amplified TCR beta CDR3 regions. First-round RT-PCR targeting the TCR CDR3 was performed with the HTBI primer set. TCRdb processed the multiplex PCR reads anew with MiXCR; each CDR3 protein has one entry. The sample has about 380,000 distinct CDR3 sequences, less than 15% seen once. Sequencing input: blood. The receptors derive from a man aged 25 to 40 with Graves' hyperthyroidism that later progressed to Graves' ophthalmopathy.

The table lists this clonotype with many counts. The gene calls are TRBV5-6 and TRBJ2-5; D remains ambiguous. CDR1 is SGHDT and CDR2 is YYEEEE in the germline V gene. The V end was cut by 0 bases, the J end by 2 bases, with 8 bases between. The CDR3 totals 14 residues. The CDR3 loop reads CASSLASGQETQYF. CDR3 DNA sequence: TGTGCCAGCAGCTTGGCCTCAGGACAAGAGACCCAGTACTTC.

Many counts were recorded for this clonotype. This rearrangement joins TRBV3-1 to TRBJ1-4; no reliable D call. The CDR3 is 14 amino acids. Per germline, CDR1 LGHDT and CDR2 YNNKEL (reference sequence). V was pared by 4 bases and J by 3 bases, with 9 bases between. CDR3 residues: CASSPRPSNEKLFF. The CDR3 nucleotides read TGTGCCAGCAGCCCCAGGCCTTCTAATGAAAAACTGTTTTTT.

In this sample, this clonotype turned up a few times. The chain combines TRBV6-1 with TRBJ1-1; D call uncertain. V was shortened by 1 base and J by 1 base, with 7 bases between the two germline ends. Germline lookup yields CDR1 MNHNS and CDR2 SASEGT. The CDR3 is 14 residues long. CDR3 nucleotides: TGTGCCAGCAGTGAAGAGAGGTGGAACACTGAAGCTTTCTTT. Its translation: CASSEERWNTEAFF.

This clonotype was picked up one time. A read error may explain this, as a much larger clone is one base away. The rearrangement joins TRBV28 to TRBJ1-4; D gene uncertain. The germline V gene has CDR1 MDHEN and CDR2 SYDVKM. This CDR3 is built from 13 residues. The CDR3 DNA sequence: TGTACCAGCTACCGACGGTCTAATGAAAAACTGTTTTTT. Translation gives CTSYRRSNEKLFF.

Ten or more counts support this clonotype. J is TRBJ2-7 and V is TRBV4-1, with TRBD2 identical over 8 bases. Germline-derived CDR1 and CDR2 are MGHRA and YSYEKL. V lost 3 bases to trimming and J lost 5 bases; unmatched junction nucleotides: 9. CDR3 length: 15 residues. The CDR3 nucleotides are TGCGCCAGCAGCCACCTTTTTCGGGGGGGCCACGAGCAGTACTTC. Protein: CASSHLFRGGHEQYF.

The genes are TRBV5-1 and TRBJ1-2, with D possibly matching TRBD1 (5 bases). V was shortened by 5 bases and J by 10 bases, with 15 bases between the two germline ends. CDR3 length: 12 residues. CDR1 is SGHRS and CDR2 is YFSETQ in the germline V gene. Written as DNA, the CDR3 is TGCGCCAGCAGAAAAGCGGGGGAGGTCTACACCTTC. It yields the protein CASRKAGEVYTF.

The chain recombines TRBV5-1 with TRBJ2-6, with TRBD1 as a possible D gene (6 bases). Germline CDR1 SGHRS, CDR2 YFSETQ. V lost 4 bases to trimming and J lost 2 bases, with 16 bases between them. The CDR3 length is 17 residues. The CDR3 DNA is TGCGCCAGCAGCATCCCGATACAGGGAACTGGGGCCAACGTCCTGACTTTC. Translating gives CASSIPIQGTGANVLTF.

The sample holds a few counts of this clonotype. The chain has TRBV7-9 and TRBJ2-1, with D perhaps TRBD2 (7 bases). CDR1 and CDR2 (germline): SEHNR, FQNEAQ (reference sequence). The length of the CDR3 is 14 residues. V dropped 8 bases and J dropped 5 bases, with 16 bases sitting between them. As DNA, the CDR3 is TGTGCCAGCGTCCGGGGGGCTCATGACAATGAGCAGTTCTTC. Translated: CASVRGAHDNEQFF.

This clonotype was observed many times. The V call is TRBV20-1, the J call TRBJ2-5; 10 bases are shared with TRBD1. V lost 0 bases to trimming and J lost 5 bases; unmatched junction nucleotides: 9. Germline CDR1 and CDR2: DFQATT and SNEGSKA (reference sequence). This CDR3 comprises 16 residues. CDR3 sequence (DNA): TGCAGTGCTAGAGATCCGGGACAGGGGATATTGGAGACCCAGTACTTC. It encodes CSARDPGQGILETQYF.

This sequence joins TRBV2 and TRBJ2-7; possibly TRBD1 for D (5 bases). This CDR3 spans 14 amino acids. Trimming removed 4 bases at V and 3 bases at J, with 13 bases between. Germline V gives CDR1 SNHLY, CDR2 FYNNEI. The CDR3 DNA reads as TGTGCCAGCAGTGGTCTCAGGGATTACTACGAGCAGTACTTC. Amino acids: CASSGLRDYYEQYF.

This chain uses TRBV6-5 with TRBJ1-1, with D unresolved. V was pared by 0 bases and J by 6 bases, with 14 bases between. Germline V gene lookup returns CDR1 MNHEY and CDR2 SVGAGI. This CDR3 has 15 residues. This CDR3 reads CASSYSIQRSAEAFF. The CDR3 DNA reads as TGTGCCAGCAGTTACTCGATTCAACGTTCCGCTGAAGCTTTCTTT.

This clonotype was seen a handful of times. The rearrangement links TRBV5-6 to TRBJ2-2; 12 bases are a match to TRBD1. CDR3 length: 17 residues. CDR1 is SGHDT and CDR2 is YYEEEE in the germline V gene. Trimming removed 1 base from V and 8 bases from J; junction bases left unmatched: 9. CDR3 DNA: TGTGCCAGCAGCTTGCGGGACAGGGGGCCCCCAAGAGGGGAGCTGTTTTTT. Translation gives CASSLRDRGPPRGELFF. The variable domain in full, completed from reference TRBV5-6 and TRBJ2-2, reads DAGVTQSPTHLIKTRGQQVTLRCSPKSGHDTVSWYQQALGQGPQFIFQYYEEEERQRGNFPDRFSGHQFPNYSSELNVNALLLGDSALYLCASSLRDRGPPRGELFFGEGSRLTVL.

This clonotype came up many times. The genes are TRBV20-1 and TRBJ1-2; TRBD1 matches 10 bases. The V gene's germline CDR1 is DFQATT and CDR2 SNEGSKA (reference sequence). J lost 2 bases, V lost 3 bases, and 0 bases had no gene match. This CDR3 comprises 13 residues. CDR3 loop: CSARTGGNYGYTF. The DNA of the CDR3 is TGCAGTGCTAGGACAGGGGGCAACTATGGCTACACCTTC.

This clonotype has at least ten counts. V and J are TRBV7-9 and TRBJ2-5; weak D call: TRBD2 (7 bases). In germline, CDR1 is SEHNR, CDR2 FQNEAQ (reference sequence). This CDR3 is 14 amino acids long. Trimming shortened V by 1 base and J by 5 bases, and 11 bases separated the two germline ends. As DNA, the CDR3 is TGTGCCAGCAGCTTAGTACAGGGAGGGGAGACCCAGTACTTC. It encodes CASSLVQGGETQYF.

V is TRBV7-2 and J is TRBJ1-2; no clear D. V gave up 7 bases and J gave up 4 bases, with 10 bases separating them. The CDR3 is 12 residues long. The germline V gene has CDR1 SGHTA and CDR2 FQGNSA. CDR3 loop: CASTIRGYGYTF. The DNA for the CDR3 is TGTGCCAGCACCATACGCGGCTATGGCTACACCTTC.

CDR3 amino acids: CSAADNTDTQYF. The CDR3 DNA follows: TGCAGTGCAGCCGACAACACAGATACGCAGTATTTT. The J gene is TRBJ2-3, the V gene TRBV20-1; D gene uncertain. Per germline, CDR1 DFQATT and CDR2 SNEGSKA (reference sequence). The CDR3 runs 12 residues. Trimming shortened V by 6 bases and J by 2 bases, and 9 bases separated the two germline ends.

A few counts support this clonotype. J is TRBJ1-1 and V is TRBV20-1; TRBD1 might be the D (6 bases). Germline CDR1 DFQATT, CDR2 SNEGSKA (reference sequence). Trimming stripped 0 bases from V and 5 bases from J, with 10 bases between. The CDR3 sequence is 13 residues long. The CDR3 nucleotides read TGCAGTGCTAGAGAACAGGGAGGAACTGAAGCTTTCTTT. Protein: CSAREQGGTEAFF.

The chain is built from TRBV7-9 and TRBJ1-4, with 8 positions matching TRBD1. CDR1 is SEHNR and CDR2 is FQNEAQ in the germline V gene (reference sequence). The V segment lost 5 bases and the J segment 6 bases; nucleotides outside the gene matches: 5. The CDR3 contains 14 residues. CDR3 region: CASSPTGGDEKLFF. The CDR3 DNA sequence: TGTGCCAGCAGCCCAACAGGGGGGGATGAAAAACTGTTTTTT.

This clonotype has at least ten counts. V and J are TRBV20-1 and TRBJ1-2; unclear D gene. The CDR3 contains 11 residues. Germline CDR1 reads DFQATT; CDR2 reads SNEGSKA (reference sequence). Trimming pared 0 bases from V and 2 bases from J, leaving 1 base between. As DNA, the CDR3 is TGCAGTGCTAGAGAGAACTATGGCTACACCTTC. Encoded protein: CSARENYGYTF.

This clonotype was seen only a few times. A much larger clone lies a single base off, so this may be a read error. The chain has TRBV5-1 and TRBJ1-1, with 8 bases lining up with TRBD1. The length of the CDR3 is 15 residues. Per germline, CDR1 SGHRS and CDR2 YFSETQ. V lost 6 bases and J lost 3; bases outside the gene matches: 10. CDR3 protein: CASMLTGAADTEAFF. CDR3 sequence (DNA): TGCGCCAGCATGCTGACAGGGGCGGCGGACACTGAAGCTTTCTTT. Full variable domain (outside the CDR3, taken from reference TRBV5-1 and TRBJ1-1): KAGVTQTPRYLIKTRGQQVTLSCSPISGHRSVSWYQQTPGQGLQFLFEYFSETQRNKGNFPGRFSGRQFSNSRSEMNVSTLELGDSALYLCASMLTGAADTEAFFGQGTRLTVV.

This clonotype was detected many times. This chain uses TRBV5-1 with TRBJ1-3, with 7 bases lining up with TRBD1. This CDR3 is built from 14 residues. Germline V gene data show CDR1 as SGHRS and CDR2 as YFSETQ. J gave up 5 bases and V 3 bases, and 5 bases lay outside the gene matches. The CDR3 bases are TGCGCCAGCAGCTCGACAGGGACGCGAAACACCATATATTTT. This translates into CASSSTGTRNTIYF.

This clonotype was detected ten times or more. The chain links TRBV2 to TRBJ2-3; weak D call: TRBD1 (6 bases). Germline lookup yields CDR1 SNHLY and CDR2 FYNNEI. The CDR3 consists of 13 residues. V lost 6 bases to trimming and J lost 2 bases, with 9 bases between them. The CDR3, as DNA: TGTGCCAGCAGCGGACAGTCCACAGATACGCAGTATTTT. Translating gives CASSGQSTDTQYF.

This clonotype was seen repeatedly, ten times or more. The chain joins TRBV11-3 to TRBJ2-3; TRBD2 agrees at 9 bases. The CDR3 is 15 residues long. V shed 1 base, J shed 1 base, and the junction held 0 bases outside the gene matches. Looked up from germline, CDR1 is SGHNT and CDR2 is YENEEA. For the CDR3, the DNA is TGTGCCAGCAGCTTAGGGACTAGCGGCACAGATACGCAGTATTTT. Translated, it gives CASSLGTSGTDTQYF.

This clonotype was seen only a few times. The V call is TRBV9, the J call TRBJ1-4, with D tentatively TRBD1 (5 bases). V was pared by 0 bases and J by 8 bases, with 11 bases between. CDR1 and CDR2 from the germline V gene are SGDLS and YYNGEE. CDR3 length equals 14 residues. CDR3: CASSVGDSKEKLFF. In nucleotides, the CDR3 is TGTGCCAGCAGCGTAGGTGACAGCAAGGAAAAACTGTTTTTT.